The TCR beta chain described here comes from a study of T cells in Graves' hyperthyroidism and ophthalmopathy. Amplified TCR beta CDR3 regions came from RNA transcripts. The HTBI set primed first-round TCR CDR3 RT-PCR. TCRdb processed the multiplex PCR reads anew with MiXCR; each CDR3 protein has one entry. The sample shows 250,000 or so distinct CDR3 sequences, 16% of them seen only once. Study-wide results and limits: Stable hyperthyroidism and ophthalmopathy were separated using 13 V-J signatures. Blood also showed most of the thyroid clonotypes that were expanded above 0.001.

The CDR3 is 16 amino acids. With V trimmed by 4 bases and J by 3 bases, 6 bases remained unmatched. CDR1 and CDR2 from the germline V gene are SGHDN and FVKESK. At least ten counts were recorded for this clonotype. What it binds is not known. Individuals with ophthalmopathy presented a Clinical Activity Score of at least 3, a NOSPECS grade of at least 4 and a duration under 3 months. Sequencing was done on a sample of blood. The clonotype comes from a woman under 30 with Graves' ophthalmopathy. The chain links TRBV14 to TRBJ2-5, with TRBD1 matching over 12 bases. The CDR3 is CASSPRDRGLKETQYF. The DNA for the CDR3 is TGTGCCAGCAGCCCTCGGGACAGGGGGCTAAAAGAGACCCAGTACTTC.